Listed below are T cell receptor beta chains from one sample, sequenced in a study of blood T cell repertoires in COVID-19. Sequenced by immunoSEQ multiplex PCR; TCRdb stores in-frame clones only, minus some. Of 100,000 to 140,000 clones in the sample, around 89% are singletons; the top ten hold 6.8%. Sample: peripheral blood. The receptors shown here come from a man between 45 and 60 years old with active or convalescent COVID-19. CDR3s include the opening cysteine and the closing phenylalanine or tryptophan. The order of the fields is V gene, clone size, D gene, J gene, CDR3 DNA, CDR3 protein. A D gene is named only where the DNA matches it firmly. Not all rows give a size; the values are once, few, many and, for expanded clones, a class.

>TRBV10-3|-|TRBD2|TRBJ2-7
TGTGCCATCTCGGGCGGGAGAACAGGACACGAGCAGTACTTC
CAISGGRTGHEQYF
>TRBV11-3|once|TRBD2|TRBJ2-3
TGTGCCAGCAGCAGGGCCGGGAGGGCCACAGATACGCAGTATTTT
CASSRAGRATDTQYF
>TRBV27|-|-|TRBJ2-1
TGTGCCAGCAGTTTAAGGTCTACAGGGCGGGGGTACAATGAGCAGTTCTTC
CASSLRSTGRGYNEQFF
>TRBV21-1|-|-|TRBJ2-5
TGTGCCAGCAGGCTCAAAGACAACCCCGGGACTAGCGGGGGGGGCCCACATATCGAGACCCAGTACTTC
CASRLKDNPGTSGGGPHIETQYF
>TRBV5-8|-|-|TRBJ1-5
TGTGCCAGCAGTTTGGACGGGGATGGAGCCCAGCATTTT
CASSLDGDGAQHF
>TRBV6-5|-|-|TRBJ2-1
TGTGCCAGCAGTTACTCGGCAGGAAACAATGAGCAGTTCTTC
CASSYSAGNNEQFF
>TRBV28|-|-|TRBJ2-3
TGTGCCAGCAGTTCTCTCTATCGCGGCGATACGCAGTATTTT
CASSSLYRGDTQYF
>TRBV18|-|-|TRBJ1-2
TGTGCCAGCTCACCCTCGGGGGGCGCATATGGCTACACCTTC
CASSPSGGAYGYTF
>TRBV15|-|TRBD1|TRBJ2-7
TGTGCCACCAGCCGAGACAGGGCCTCCGAGCAGTACTTC
CATSRDRASEQYF
>TRBV2|-|-|TRBJ1-2
TGTGCCAGCAGCACCGAGCGATATGGCTACACCTTC
CASSTERYGYTF
>TRBV21-1|few|-|TRBJ2-1
TGTGCCAGCAGCGCCCCGGGGGGGCGGGAGGGCCCCAATGAGCAGTTCTTC
CASSAPGGREGPNEQFF
>TRBV7-9|once|TRBD2|TRBJ2-1
TGTGCCAGCAGCCGGCTAGCGGGAGGGTACAATGAGCAGTTCTTC
CASSRLAGGYNEQFF
>TRBV4-1|once|TRBD2|TRBJ2-1
TGCGCCAGCAGCCATAGACTAGCGGGGGGGTACAATGAGCAGTTCTTC
CASSHRLAGGYNEQFF
>TRBV13|once|-|TRBJ1-2
TGTGCCAGCAGCTTAGATTCAAGGGGGTATGGCTACACCTTC
CASSLDSRGYGYTF
>TRBV6-4|-|TRBD2|TRBJ2-1
TGTGCCAGCAGTGAGGACGCGGGAGTCCACAATGAGCAGTTCTTC
CASSEDAGVHNEQFF
>TRBV6-2/TRBV6-3|-|TRBD2|TRBJ2-1
TGTGCCAGCAGTTACGACCTAGCGGGAGTAAAGTACAATGAGCAGTTCTTC
CASSYDLAGVKYNEQFF
>TRBV18|-|TRBD2|TRBJ2-5
TGTGCCAGCTCACGCATATTGGGACTAGCGGGAGTCCAGGAGACCCAGTACTTC
CASSRILGLAGVQETQYF
>TRBV29-1|-|-|TRBJ2-1
TGCAGCGTTGGATCTAGCCGAAATGAGCAGTTCTTC
CSVGSSRNEQFF
>TRBV11-2|-|TRBD1|TRBJ1-1
TGTGCCAGCAGCTCCGTCGATTTGAGGGACAGGGGGCGAACTGAAGCTTTCTTT
CASSSVDLRDRGRTEAFF
>TRBV28|-|TRBD2|TRBJ2-2
TGTGCCAGCAGCCTAGCGGACACCGGGGAGCTGTTTTTT
CASSLADTGELFF
>TRBV7-2|-|TRBD1|TRBJ2-7
TGTGCCAGCAGCTTAGTGGGGACAGGGGTTTGGGAGCAGTACTTC
CASSLVGTGVWEQYF
>TRBV29-1|once|TRBD2|TRBJ2-1
TGCAGCGTTGCCGGCGGGGGGAGTGAGCAGTTCTTC
CSVAGGGSEQFF
>TRBV30|-|TRBD1|TRBJ1-4
TGTGCCAGCTACAGGACAGGGGGATTTGAAAAACTGTTTTTT
CASYRTGGFEKLFF
>TRBV6-5|-|-|TRBJ2-4
TGTGCCAGCAGCCCCCGCGCAAACATTCAGTACTTC
CASSPRANIQYF
>TRBV29-1|-|-|TRBJ2-5
TGCAGCCTAGGAGAAGAGACCCAGTACTTC
CSLGEETQYF
>TRBV10-2|-|TRBD1|TRBJ1-1
TGCGCCAGCCGACCACAGGGGATGAACACTGAAGCTTTCTTT
CASRPQGMNTEAFF
>TRBV3-1/TRBV3-2|few|-|TRBJ1-6
TGTGCCAGCAGTGTAGGGGGGGCTGGATCACCCCTCCACTTT
CASSVGGAGSPLHF
>TRBV28|-|-|TRBJ2-7
TGTGCCAGCAGCCAGACTGTAACCTACGAGCAGTACTTC
CASSQTVTYEQYF
>TRBV5-6|-|-|TRBJ1-1
TGTGCCAGCAGCTTGGGGACAGAAGCTTTCTTT
CASSLGTEAFF
>TRBV5-1|once|TRBD2|TRBJ2-1
TGCGCCAGCAGCGGGACTAGCGGAAACAATGAGCAGTTCTTC
CASSGTSGNNEQFF
>TRBV16|-|-|TRBJ1-2
TGTGCCAGCAGCCAAGCCGGGAACTATGGCTACACCTTC
CASSQAGNYGYTF
>TRBV28|once|-|TRBJ1-4
TGTGCCAGCAGTGATAGCCGGACTGGGCGGATTGAAAAACTGTTTTTT
CASSDSRTGRIEKLFF
>TRBV7-9|-|-|TRBJ2-1
TGTGCCAGCAGCTTATCTCCCCCCCTACGTGAGCAGTTCTTC
CASSLSPPLREQFF
>TRBV2|-|-|TRBJ1-2
TGTGCCAGCAGAGAACCTCCGGACGGGACATCTCATGGCTACACCTTC
CASREPPDGTSHGYTF
>TRBV19|-|-|TRBJ2-5
TGTGCCAGTAGGAGTAGGGGGGGAGAGACCCAGTACTTC
CASRSRGGETQYF
>TRBV30|-|-|TRBJ2-1
TGTGCCTGGAAGGTCGGGCCCGGGAGCGGTGAGCAGTTCTTC
CAWKVGPGSGEQFF
>TRBV9|-|TRBD2|TRBJ2-7
TGTGCCAGCAGCGTAGATCCGGGAGGTAACTACGAGCAGTACTTC
CASSVDPGGNYEQYF
>TRBV24-1|-|-|TRBJ2-5
TGTGCCACCAGTGATTTAGCCGAGACCCAGTACTTC
CATSDLAETQYF
>TRBV6-2/TRBV6-3|-|TRBD1|TRBJ2-1
TGTGCCAGCAGCTTCACAGGGGTACGGGAGCAGTTCTTC
CASSFTGVREQFF
>TRBV12-3/TRBV12-4|-|-|TRBJ1-2
TGTGCCAGCAGTTATCAAGGGGGAGCTGGCTACACCTTC
CASSYQGGAGYTF
>TRBV6-6|-|-|TRBJ1-1
TGTGCCAGCACCTCCGGGGCAGGGGATTACACTGAAGCTTTCTTT
CASTSGAGDYTEAFF
>TRBV5-1|once|-|TRBJ2-1
TGCGCCAGCAGCTCTCTGTCCGACACCTACTCCTACAATGAGCAGTTCTTC
CASSSLSDTYSYNEQFF
>TRBV19|-|TRBD1|TRBJ1-1
TGTGCCAGTAGTATTAGGGGGCAGGGGAACACTGAAGCTTTCTTT
CASSIRGQGNTEAFF
>TRBV19|-|TRBD1|TRBJ1-5
TGTGCCAGTAGTAAATCGGACAGGTTATATCAGCCCCAGCATTTT
CASSKSDRLYQPQHF
>TRBV5-1|-|-|TRBJ1-4
TGCGCCAGCAGCTCTGCAGGGGAAACTAATGAAAAACTGTTTTTT
CASSSAGETNEKLFF
>TRBV7-9|few|-|TRBJ2-1
TGTGCCAGCAGTCAAGCCGGGACAAGGGACAATGAGCAGTTCTTC
CASSQAGTRDNEQFF
>TRBV6-5|-|-|TRBJ2-3
TGTGCCAGCAGTCTCTCTCAGGGCACAGATACGCAGTATTTT
CASSLSQGTDTQYF
>TRBV6-5|-|-|TRBJ1-1
TGTGCCAGCAGTTACTCGAAGGCAGGGGATGCTTTCTTT
CASSYSKAGDAFF
>TRBV19|-|TRBD1|TRBJ1-2
TGTGCCAGTAGTCTAGGGACAGCCCTCTATGGCTACACCTTC
CASSLGTALYGYTF
>TRBV19|once|TRBD1|TRBJ1-5
TGTGCCAGTAGTACCCAAACCACAACAGGGGGCCTTTCCAATCAGCCCCAGCATTTT
CASSTQTTTGGLSNQPQHF
>TRBV2|-|TRBD1|TRBJ2-7
TGTGCCAGCAGTGAAGCGCTCCCCAGGGGGTGGTCCTACGAGCAGTACTTC
CASSEALPRGWSYEQYF